These T cell receptor beta chains were read from a single sample in a study of OX40 agonist ivuxolimab in advanced cancers. Profiling relied on immunoSEQ multiplex PCR, and the TCRdb table lists in-frame clones only, not all of them. The sample records around 53,000 clones, around 85% being singletons. Sample: CD4+ or CD8+ T cells sorted from blood, taken in a trial of the OX40 agonist ivuxolimab. These receptors came from an adult with an advanced solid tumor such as melanoma, head and neck, liver or kidney cancer. The CDR3 runs from the conserved cysteine through the conserved F or W. Each record gives: V gene, J gene, CDR3 protein.

>TRBV7-2|TRBJ1-1
CASSYLNTEAFF
>TRBV28|TRBJ1-6
CASWGQTNSPLHF
>TRBV5-6|TRBJ2-2
CASSLAWANTGELFF
>TRBV28|TRBJ2-1
CASSPTRIGEQFF
>TRBV11-2|TRBJ2-2
CASSLLSGAWTGELFF
>TRBV4-3|TRBJ2-1
CASSHGQGVGNEQFF
>TRBV5-6|TRBJ1-2
CASSIGTGLYGYTF
>TRBV5-6|TRBJ1-2
CASSDAGASRYGYTF
>TRBV7-2|TRBJ1-4
CASSPGAGQGGTNEKLFF
>TRBV19|TRBJ2-1
CASSKGQGMNEQFF
>TRBV7-8|TRBJ2-3
CASSFSGGAITDTQYF
>TRBV6-5|TRBJ2-2
CASSYSSGNTGELFF
>TRBV7-3|TRBJ1-6
CASSLQGGNSPLHF
>TRBV29-1|TRBJ1-2
CSVWRTGGRDYGYTF
>TRBV11-2|TRBJ2-3
CASSPSSTGGYHAQYF
>TRBV9|TRBJ1-1
CASSARRTDQGTEAFF
>TRBV9|TRBJ1-1
CASSASTGNTEAFF
>TRBV6-5|TRBJ2-4
CASSPVLAKNIQYF
>TRBV6-1|TRBJ1-2
CASSQTTDMNYGYTF
>TRBV28|TRBJ2-2
CASSLRAGEFGELFF
>TRBV16|TRBJ1-4
CASRTGRLNEKLFF
>TRBV30|TRBJ2-7
CAWSVVADEQYF
>TRBV18|TRBJ2-5
CASSHWDRPKETQYF
>TRBV10-1|TRBJ1-4
CASKGRKLFF
>TRBV7-3|TRBJ1-1
CASSFTVNTEAFF
>TRBV12-5|TRBJ2-7
CASGPDRADYEQYF
>TRBV9|TRBJ2-3
CASSVGQASTDTQYF
>TRBV13|TRBJ2-5
CASSFFSGETQYF
>TRBV28|TRBJ1-6
CASSLRALNSPLHF
>TRBV6-1|TRBJ2-4
CASSELAGGSKNIQYF
>TRBV9|TRBJ2-1
CASSVAGVSYNEQFF
>TRBV13|TRBJ2-3
CASSSLGGRPASRDTQYF
>TRBV14|TRBJ1-4
CASSQEGGGKREKLFF
>TRBV4-2|TRBJ2-7
CASSQAGQGNSYEQYF
>TRBV5-3|TRBJ2-3
CARSFDFTGADTQYF
>TRBV7-9|TRBJ1-6
CASRFPGQNSPLHF
>TRBV28|TRBJ1-1
CASSLDGNTEAFF
>TRBV5-1|TRBJ2-3
CASSLKGQGKDTQYF
>TRBV9|TRBJ2-7
CASSPRAGSPEQYF
>TRBV7-2|TRBJ2-7
CASSLDPPGWEQYF
>TRBV9|TRBJ1-2
CASSVEVGTYGYTF
>TRBV6-6|TRBJ2-3
CASSRIADTQYF
>TRBV2|TRBJ2-5
CASSDKRFEETQYF
>TRBV27|TRBJ1-6
CASSLSIGRGGSPLHF
>TRBV4-1|TRBJ1-3
CASSLRGGNTIYF
>TRBV6-6|TRBJ2-5
CASRLQETQYF